The present T cell receptor beta chain was sequenced within a study of blood T cell repertoires in COVID-19. In the study overall: From T cells, B-cell-depleted T cells, or PBMCs came the material, which was cDNA or gDNA.

In its sample, this clone was seen once. As processed by the authors: By means of reference gene primer amplification, nucleated cell counts were estimated. Profiled with immunoSEQ multiplex PCR; TCRdb holds only in-frame clones, not every one. The V and J calls and clone size are taken from that table; D and trimming were inferred from the DNA. The data contain around 230,000 clones, more than 70% of them singletons. The CDR3 extends over 16 amino acids. Germline V CDR1 and CDR2: LGHDT, YNNKEL (reference sequence). V shed 3 bases and J 0 bases; nucleotides not matched to a gene: 2. The V call is TRBV3-1 (or the pseudogene TRBV3-2), the J call TRBJ2-6; 7 bases match TRBD1. This receptor was obtained from a woman aged 45-59 years with acute or convalescent COVID-19. Sequencing used peripheral blood. As DNA, the CDR3 is TGTGCCAGCAGCCAGGCAGGGGGCTCTGGGGCCAACGTCCTGACTTTC. Its protein product is CASSQAGGSGANVLTF.